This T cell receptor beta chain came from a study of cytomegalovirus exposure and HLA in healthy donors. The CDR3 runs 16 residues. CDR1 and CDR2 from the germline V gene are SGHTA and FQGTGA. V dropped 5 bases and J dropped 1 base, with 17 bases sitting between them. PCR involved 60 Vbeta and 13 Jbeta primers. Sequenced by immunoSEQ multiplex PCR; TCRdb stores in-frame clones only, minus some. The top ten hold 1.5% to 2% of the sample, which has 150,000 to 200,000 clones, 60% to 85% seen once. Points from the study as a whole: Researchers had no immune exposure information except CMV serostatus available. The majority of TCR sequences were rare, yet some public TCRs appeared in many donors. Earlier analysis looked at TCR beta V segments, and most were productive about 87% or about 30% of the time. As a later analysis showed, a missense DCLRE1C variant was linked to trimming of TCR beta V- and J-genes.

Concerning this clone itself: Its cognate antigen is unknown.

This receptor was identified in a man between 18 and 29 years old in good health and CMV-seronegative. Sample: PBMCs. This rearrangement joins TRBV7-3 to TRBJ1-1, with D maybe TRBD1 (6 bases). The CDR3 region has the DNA TGTGCCAGCAGCCGAGTAGAGGGACACCCGAACACTGAAGCTTTCTTT. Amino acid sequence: CASSRVEGHPNTEAFF.